A single sample is the source of the 14 T cell receptor beta chains below, sequenced in a study of T cell changes during pregnancy in multiple sclerosis. The method was immunoSEQ multiplex PCR; TCRdb's version includes in-frame clones alone and lacks a portion of them. The sample has 66,000 or so clones; about 91% are singletons. The starting material was CD8+ T cells from peripheral blood mononuclear cells, obtained before pregnancy. These receptors originate from a female donor with multiple sclerosis, enrolled in a pregnancy study.

The chain couples TRBV5-4 to TRBJ2-1, with TRBD1 matching over 7 bases. There are 12 residues in the CDR3. Germline-derived CDR1 and CDR2 are SGHNT and YYREEE (reference sequence). V dropped 4 bases and J dropped 16; count of bases not matched to a gene: 11. The CDR3 sequence is CASSLGSGGLFF. The CDR3 region has the DNA TGTGCCAGCAGCCTCGGGTCAGGGGGTCTTTTCTTC.

This chain uses TRBV5-1 with TRBJ1-1, with 8 nucleotides matching TRBD1. Trimming took 4 bases from V and 7 from J; bases not matched to a gene: 15. Germline CDR1 is SGHRS and CDR2 is YFSETQ. The CDR3 loop spans 16 amino acids. CDR3 residues: CASSLGTGPEWGEAFF. The CDR3 DNA follows: TGCGCCAGCAGCCTCGGGACAGGACCCGAGTGGGGTGAAGCTTTCTTT.

This chain links TRBV29-1 with TRBJ2-5; 8 nucleotides line up with TRBD2. The CDR3 has 13 amino acids. J lost 5 bases, V lost 5 bases, and 7 bases had no gene match. Germline V lookup: CDR1 SQVTM, CDR2 ANQGSEA. The CDR3, as DNA: TGCAGCGTTAACGGGGGGGCTGGGGAGACCCAGTACTTC. As protein: CSVNGGAGETQYF.

The rearrangement joins TRBV12-5 to TRBJ2-3, with D possibly being TRBD1 (5 bases). The V end lost 2 bases, the J end lost 1 base, and 10 bases lay between the germline ends. The CDR3 is 15 amino acids. From germline, CDR1 is LGHNT and CDR2 FRNRAP. The CDR3 region is CASGLYTGGTDTQYF. Written as DNA, the CDR3 is TGTGCTAGTGGTTTGTATACAGGCGGCACAGATACGCAGTATTTT.

J is TRBJ2-2 and V is TRBV21-1; TRBD1 reflects the table's D call only, with no check against the DNA. TRBV21-1 is marked as a pseudogene. The CDR3 is 18 amino acids. Here the CDR3 DNA reads TGTGCCAGCAGCAAATACCCCCCGACAGGGAAGAACACCGGGGAGCTGTTTTTT. Translation: CASSKYPPTGKNTGELFF.

V and J are TRBV7-2 and TRBJ1-1; 9 bases map to TRBD1. V was clipped by 3 bases and J by 0 bases; unmatched bases: 2. Germline V gives CDR1 SGHTA, CDR2 FQGNSA. This CDR3 contains 15 residues. CDR3 coding DNA: TGTGCCAGCAGCTTCGGGACAGGGATGAACACTGAAGCTTTCTTT. Its protein is CASSFGTGMNTEAFF.

The chain employs TRBV2 and TRBJ1-1; no reliable D call. The germline V and J ends were trimmed by 7 bases and 8 bases, with 14 bases remaining between them. The CDR3 extends over 12 amino acids. CDR1 SNHLY and CDR2 FYNNEI come from the germline V gene. The CDR3 loop is CASNRRLVEAFF. CDR3 nucleotide sequence: TGTGCCAGCAATAGGCGACTTGTAGAAGCTTTCTTT.

The J gene is TRBJ2-1, the V gene TRBV14, with 9 bases matching TRBD2. With 1 base clipped from V and 1 base from J, the junction kept 11 bases outside the gene matches. The length of the CDR3 is 19 residues. CDR1 is SGHDN, CDR2 FVKESK, per germline. This CDR3 is CASSQGLPTSGASYNEQFF. The CDR3, as DNA: TGTGCCAGCAGCCAAGGTCTCCCGACTAGCGGTGCGTCCTACAATGAGCAGTTCTTC.

V is TRBV5-1 and J is TRBJ1-2, with 9 bases fitting TRBD1. The germline gives CDR1 SGHRS, CDR2 YFSETQ. This CDR3 has 15 amino acids. Trimming took 4 bases from V and 0 from J; bases not matched to a gene: 4. The CDR3 nucleotides read TGCGCCAGCAGCCCGGGGACAGGGTCTAACTATGGCTACACCTTC. Protein: CASSPGTGSNYGYTF.

The rearrangement joins TRBV25-1 to TRBJ2-7; D is possibly TRBD1 (6 bases). CDR1 MGHDK and CDR2 SYGVNS come from the germline V gene. The CDR3 runs to 14 residues. Deletions cut 2 bases from V and 2 bases from J, with 10 bases between. The CDR3 loop is CASSEAWGPYEQYF. The CDR3 DNA follows: TGTGCCAGCAGTGAAGCATGGGGGCCCTACGAGCAGTACTTC.

The V and J genes are TRBV7-6 and TRBJ2-1; 7 bases fit TRBD2. This CDR3 comprises 11 residues. With V trimmed by 10 bases and J by 6 bases, 3 bases remained unmatched. The germline gives CDR1 SGHVS, CDR2 FNYEAQ. The CDR3 sequence is CATWGGNEQFF. The CDR3 DNA is TGTGCCACCTGGGGGGGCAATGAGCAGTTCTTC.

The V call is TRBV21-1, the J call TRBJ2-2; the table's D call TRBD2 went unverified against the DNA. TRBV21-1 is an annotated pseudogene. There are 19 residues in the CDR3. This chain's CDR3 is CASSKVSYSGGPNTGELFF. The CDR3 DNA reads as TGTGCCAGCAGCAAAGTGAGTTATAGCGGGGGCCCGAACACCGGGGAGCTGTTTTTT.

This clone occurred once. The genes are TRBV5-4 and TRBJ2-7; D may be TRBD1 (6 bases). V was pared by 6 bases and J by 5 bases, with 15 bases between. Germline V lookup: CDR1 SGHNT, CDR2 YYREEE (reference sequence). There are 13 residues in the CDR3. The CDR3: CASTWAGVDEQYF. The CDR3 bases are TGTGCCAGCACTTGGGCAGGGGTGGACGAGCAGTACTTC.

The J gene is TRBJ2-3, the V gene TRBV7-3; 9 nucleotides match TRBD2. This CDR3 spans 19 amino acids. Germline V gene lookup returns CDR1 SGHTA and CDR2 FQGTGA. Losses at the gene ends were 2 bases for V and 0 bases for J; bases not matched to a gene: 12. CDR3 in amino acids: CASSLEIATSGRSTDTQYF. CDR3 nucleotides: TGTGCCAGCAGCTTAGAAATTGCCACTAGCGGGCGGAGCACAGATACGCAGTATTTT.